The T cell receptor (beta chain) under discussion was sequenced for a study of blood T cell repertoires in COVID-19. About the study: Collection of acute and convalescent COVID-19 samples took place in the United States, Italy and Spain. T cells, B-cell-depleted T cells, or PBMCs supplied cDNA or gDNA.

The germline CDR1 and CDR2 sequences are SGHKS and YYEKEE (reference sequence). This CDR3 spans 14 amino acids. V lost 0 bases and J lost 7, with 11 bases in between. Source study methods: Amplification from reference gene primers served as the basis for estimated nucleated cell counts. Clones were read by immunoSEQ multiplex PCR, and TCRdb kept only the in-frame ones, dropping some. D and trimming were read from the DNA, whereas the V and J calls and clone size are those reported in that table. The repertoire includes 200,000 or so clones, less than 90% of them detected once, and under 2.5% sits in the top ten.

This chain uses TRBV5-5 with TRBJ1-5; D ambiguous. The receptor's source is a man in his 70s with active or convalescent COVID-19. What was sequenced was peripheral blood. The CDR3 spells CASSLDPRNQPQHF. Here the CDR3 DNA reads TGTGCCAGCAGCTTGGACCCGAGGAACCAGCCCCAGCATTTT.